This TCR beta chain was sequenced during a study of shared clonotypes between healthy human individuals (dated by TCRdb to the early 2020s). In the study overall: A couple of women and a few men aged 18 to 49 years were included in the cohort. For each donor, CD4 naive and CD4 memory were each given three plates, CD8 naive was given two plates, and CD8 memory was given one plate. Each donor's leukapheresis produced roughly between roughly 0.9 and 8.9 billion PBMCs. To estimate repertoire size and how much clonotypes are shared between individuals, the study performed deep sequencing of blood TCR repertoires from roughly five healthy adults. To increase sequencing depth and limit assay-specific biases, different laboratories used diverse techniques to prepare libraries and sequence TCR repertoires. Results the study describes overall, beyond this receptor: Pairwise subsampling indicated that sequencing depth was expected to affect the degree of clonotype sharing among donors. Higher generation probabilities were observed for clonotypes shared by all four sorted-subset donors than for non-shared clonotypes. Estimated clonotype richness was generally larger for naive than for memory subsets. Across a handful of donors, roughly 5% of naive CD4, more than 3% of naive CD8, 2.3% of memory CD4, and approximately 0.4% of memory CD8 clonotypes were shared. The genetic and exposure-history diversity represented was limited by the small number of donors. Even with the large sequencing depth, rarefaction of the sorted-subset datasets indicated that sequencing was incomplete. Sampling was limited to blood, and TCR repertoires in tissue likely differ from TCR repertoires in blood.

Using the deep immunoSEQ assay, TCR CDR3 regions were amplified from genomic DNA by multiplex PCR. Extracted genomic DNA from each cell subset was distributed evenly across all wells of several immunoSEQ 96-well plates, and each plate was treated as a replicate. For sorted subsets, around 200 ng genomic DNA, equal to 25,000 to 35,000 T cell genomes, was loaded into each replicate PCR. The purified libraries were quantified using a Qubit 3.0 fluorometer, sized with a Bioanalyzer 2100, and then quantified again using the KAPA Library Quantification kit. Every immunoSEQ 96-well plate was sequenced on a dedicated single-read 150-cycle Illumina NextSeq 550 flow cell. The published analysis was carried out like this. Because the immunoSEQ output included only junctional sequences and no quality scores, the filtering could not be the same as the filtering used for full-length reads. To assign V/J genes and CDR3, sequences were annotated using PyIR, a Python wrapper for IgBLAST v1.9, with IMGT germline references. Reads with weak V/J assignments (E-value above 1e-6), missing CDR3, stop codons, out-of-frame junctions, or ambiguous translated residues were removed. A V3J clonotype was defined by an identical inferred V gene, J gene, and CDR3 amino acid sequence. Percentage overlap between repertoires was computed as shared unique clonotypes divided by the size of the smaller repertoire. RTK rarefaction, the Chao1 estimator, and Recon v2.1 estimates of unobserved clonotypes were used to assess repertoire richness. Generation probabilities were computed with OLGA for all TCRbeta clonotypes obtained by the gDNA method from a few donors. TCRdb re-hosts the immuneACCESS table, in-frame sequences only. Its copies lack some clones; in the studies checked, an unresolved V gene accounts for under half of them, and the cause for the rest is not known. D and trimming were read from the DNA, whereas the V and J calls and clone size are those reported in that table. The sample table records over 2 million clones; approximately 95% of these occur just once. Of the sample, approximately 1.2% falls within the top ten clones.

V ends up 3 bases short and J 6 bases short, with an unmatched junction base count of 1. The cysteine opens and the phenylalanine closes a CDR3 of 13 amino acids. The DNA shown is the 39-base CDR3, in frame from base 1. According to the germline V gene, CDR1 reads SGHNT and CDR2 reads YENEEA. With regard to this clone: Its target antigen remains unknown. No quality values exist for individual bases; no much larger clone is one base distant.

CD8 naive samples consisted of CD45RO-negative cells that were positively selected for CCR7, yielding a CD45RA+CCR7+ population without TemRA cells. The donors were healthy, HIV-negative adults with no recently reported acute infections or vaccinations. Only Caucasian adults living in Nashville, Tennessee, USA were represented among the donors. Blood was collected by leukapheresis, and PBMCs were isolated by Ficoll-Histopaque density gradient centrifugation and then cryopreserved in liquid nitrogen vapor phase. Analytical flow cytometry was used to check the purity and quantity of every magnetically sorted T cell population. Each sorted fraction had its genomic DNA isolated and then quantified by UV absorbance on a Nanodrop 2000c.

The chain links TRBV11-3 with TRBJ2-7, and 11 junction bases match TRBD2. This TCR was recovered from a young man in good health. The specimen sequenced was naive CD8+ T cells sorted from blood. This specimen's cell subset or site label, per the study, means: CD45RA+CCR7+. The sequenced DNA: TGTGCCAGCAGCTTCCTAGCGGGAGGCGAGCAGTACTTC. The resulting protein is CASSFLAGGEQYF.